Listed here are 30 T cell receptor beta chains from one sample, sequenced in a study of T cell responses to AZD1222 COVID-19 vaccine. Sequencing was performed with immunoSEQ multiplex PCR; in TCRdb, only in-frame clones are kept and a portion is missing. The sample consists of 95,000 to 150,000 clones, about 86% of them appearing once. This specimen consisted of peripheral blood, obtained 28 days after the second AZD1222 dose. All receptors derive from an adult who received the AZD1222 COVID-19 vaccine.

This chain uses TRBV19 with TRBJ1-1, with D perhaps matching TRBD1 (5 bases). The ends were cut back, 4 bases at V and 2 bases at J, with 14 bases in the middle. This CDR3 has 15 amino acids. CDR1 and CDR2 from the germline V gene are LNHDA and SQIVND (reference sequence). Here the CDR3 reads CASSTAGGFNTEAFF. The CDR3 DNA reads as TGTGCCAGTAGTACCGCGGGGGGATTCAACACTGAAGCTTTCTTT. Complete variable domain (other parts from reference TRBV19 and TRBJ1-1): DGGITQSPKYLFRKEGQNVTLSCEQNLNHDAMYWYRQDPGQGLRLIYYSQIVNDFQKGDIAEGYSVSREKKESFPLTVTSAQKNPTAFYLCASSTAGGFNTEAFFGQGTRLTVV.

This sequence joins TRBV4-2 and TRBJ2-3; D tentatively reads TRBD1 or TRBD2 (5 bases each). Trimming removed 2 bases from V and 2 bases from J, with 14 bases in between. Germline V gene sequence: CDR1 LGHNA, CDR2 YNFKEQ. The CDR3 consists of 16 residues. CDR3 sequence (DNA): TGTGCCAGCAGCCAATTCCGGGACCTTTACACAGATACGCAGTATTTT. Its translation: CASSQFRDLYTDTQYF.

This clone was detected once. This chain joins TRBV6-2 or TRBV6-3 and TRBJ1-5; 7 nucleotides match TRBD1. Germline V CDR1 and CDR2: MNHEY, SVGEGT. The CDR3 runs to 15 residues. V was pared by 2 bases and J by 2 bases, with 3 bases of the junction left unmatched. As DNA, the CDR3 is TGTGCCAGCAGTTACGGGACAGTTGGCAATCAGCCCCAGCATTTT. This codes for CASSYGTVGNQPQHF.

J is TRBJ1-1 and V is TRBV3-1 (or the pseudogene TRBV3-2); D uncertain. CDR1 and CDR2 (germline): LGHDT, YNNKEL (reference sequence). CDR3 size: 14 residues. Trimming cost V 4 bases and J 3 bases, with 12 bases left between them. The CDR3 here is CASSPPGPYTEAFF. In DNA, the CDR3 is TGTGCCAGCAGCCCCCCCGGGCCGTACACTGAAGCTTTCTTT.

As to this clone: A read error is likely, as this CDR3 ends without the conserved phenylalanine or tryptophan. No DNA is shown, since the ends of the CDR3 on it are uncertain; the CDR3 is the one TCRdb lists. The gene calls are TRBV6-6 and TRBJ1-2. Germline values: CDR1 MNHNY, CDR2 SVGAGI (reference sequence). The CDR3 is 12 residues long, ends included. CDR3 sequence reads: CASSRKGRPLLI.

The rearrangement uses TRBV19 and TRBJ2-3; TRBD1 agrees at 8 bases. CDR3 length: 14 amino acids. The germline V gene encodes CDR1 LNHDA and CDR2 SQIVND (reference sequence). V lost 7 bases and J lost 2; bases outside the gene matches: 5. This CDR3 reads CASTGTGITDTQYF. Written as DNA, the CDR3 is TGTGCCAGTACCGGGACAGGAATCACAGATACGCAGTATTTT.

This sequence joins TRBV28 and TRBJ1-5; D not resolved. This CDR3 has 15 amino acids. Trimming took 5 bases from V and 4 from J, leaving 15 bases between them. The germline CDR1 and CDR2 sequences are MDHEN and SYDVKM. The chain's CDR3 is CASSPDRAGNQPQHF. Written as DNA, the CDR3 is TGTGCCAGCAGTCCCGACCGCGCGGGGAATCAGCCCCAGCATTTT.

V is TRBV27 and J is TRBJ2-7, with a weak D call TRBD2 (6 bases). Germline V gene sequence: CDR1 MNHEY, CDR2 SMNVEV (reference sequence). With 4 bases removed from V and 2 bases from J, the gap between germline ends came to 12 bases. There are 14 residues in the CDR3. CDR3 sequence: CASSWSGEAYEQYF. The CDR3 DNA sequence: TGTGCCAGCAGTTGGTCCGGGGAGGCCTACGAGCAGTACTTC.

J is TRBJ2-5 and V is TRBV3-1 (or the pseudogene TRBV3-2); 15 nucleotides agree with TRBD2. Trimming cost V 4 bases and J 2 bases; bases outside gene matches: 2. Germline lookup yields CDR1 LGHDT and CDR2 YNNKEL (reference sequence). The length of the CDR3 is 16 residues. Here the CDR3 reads CASSLGLAGGQETQYF. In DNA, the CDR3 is TGTGCCAGCAGCCTAGGACTAGCGGGGGGGCAAGAGACCCAGTACTTC.

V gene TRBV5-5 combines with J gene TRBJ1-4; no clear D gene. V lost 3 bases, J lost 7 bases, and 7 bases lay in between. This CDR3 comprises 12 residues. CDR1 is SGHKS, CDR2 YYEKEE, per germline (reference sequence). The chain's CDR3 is CASSSQSEKLFF. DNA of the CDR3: TGTGCCAGCAGCTCCCAATCTGAAAAACTGTTTTTT.

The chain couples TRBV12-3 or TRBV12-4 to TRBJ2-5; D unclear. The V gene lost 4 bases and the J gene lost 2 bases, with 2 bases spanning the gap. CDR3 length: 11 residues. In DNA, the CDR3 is TGTGCCAGCAGTTATCAAGAGACCCAGTACTTC. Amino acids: CASSYQETQYF.

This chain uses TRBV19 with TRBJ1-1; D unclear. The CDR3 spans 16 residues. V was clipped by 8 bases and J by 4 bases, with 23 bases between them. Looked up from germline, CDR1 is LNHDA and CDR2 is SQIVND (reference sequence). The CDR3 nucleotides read TGTGCCAGTCCCGAACGCCCCCCCCCACGGGTCACTGAAGCTTTCTTT. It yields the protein CASPERPPPRVTEAFF. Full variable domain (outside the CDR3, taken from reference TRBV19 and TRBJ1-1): DGGITQSPKYLFRKEGQNVTLSCEQNLNHDAMYWYRQDPGQGLRLIYYSQIVNDFQKGDIAEGYSVSREKKESFPLTVTSAQKNPTAFYLCASPERPPPRVTEAFFGQGTRLTVV.

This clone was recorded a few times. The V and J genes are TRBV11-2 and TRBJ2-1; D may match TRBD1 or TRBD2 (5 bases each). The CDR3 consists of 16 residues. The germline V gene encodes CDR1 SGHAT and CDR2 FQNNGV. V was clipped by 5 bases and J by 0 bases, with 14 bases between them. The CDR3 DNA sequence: TGTGCCAGCAGCCAGGTCCGGGGCGACTCCTACAATGAGCAGTTCTTC. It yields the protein CASSQVRGDSYNEQFF.

This CDR3 reads CASKRQGGNTIYF. CDR3 nucleotides: TGTGCCAGCAAACGACAGGGGGGCAACACCATATATTTT. V usage is TRBV27 and J usage is TRBJ1-3; 9 positions agree with TRBD1. Trimming removed 7 bases from V and 7 bases from J; junction bases left unmatched: 5. This CDR3 has 13 amino acids. Germline loops: CDR1 MNHEY, CDR2 SMNVEV (reference sequence).

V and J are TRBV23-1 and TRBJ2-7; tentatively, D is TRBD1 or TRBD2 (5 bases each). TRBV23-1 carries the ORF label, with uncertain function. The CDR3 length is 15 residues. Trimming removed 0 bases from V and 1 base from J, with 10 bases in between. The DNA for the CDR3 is TGCGCCAGCAGTCAATCGGGCAGGGAGTCCTACGAGCAGTACTTC. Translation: CASSQSGRESYEQYF.

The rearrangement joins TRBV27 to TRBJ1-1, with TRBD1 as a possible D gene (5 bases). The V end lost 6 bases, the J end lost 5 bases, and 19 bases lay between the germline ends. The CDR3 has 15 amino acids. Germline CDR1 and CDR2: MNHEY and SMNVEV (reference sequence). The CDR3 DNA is TGTGCCAGCAGAGCCTCCTTGGGGCGCGGGACTGAAGCTTTCTTT. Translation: CASRASLGRGTEAFF.

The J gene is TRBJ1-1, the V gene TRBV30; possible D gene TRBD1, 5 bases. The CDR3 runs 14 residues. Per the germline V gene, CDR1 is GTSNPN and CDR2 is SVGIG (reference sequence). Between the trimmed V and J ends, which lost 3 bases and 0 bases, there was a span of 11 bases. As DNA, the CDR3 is TGTGCCTGGAGGCAGGGATCCTTGAACACTGAAGCTTTCTTT. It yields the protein CAWRQGSLNTEAFF.

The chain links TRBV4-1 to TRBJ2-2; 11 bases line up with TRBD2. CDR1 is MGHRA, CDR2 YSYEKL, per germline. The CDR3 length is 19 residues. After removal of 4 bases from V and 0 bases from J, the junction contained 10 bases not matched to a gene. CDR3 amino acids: CASSRVLAGASSNTGELFF. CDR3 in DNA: TGCGCCAGCAGCCGGGTACTAGCGGGGGCCTCATCGAACACCGGGGAGCTGTTTTTT.

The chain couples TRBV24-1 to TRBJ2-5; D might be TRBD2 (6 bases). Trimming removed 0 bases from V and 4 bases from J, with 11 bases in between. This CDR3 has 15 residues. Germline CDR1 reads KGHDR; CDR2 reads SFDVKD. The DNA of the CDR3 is TGTGCCACCAGTGATTTGAGGCAGGGAGGAGAGACCCAGTACTTC. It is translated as CATSDLRQGGETQYF.

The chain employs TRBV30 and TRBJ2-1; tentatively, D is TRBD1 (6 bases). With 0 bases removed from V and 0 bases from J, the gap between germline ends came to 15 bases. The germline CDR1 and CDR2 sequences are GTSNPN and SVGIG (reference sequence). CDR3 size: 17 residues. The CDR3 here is CAWSVLDRISSYNEQFF. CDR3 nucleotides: TGTGCCTGGAGTGTACTTGACAGGATAAGCTCCTACAATGAGCAGTTCTTC.

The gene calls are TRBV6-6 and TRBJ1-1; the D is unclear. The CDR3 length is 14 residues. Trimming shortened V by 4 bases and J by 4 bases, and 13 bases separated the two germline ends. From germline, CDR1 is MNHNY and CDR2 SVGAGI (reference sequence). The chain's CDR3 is CASSLPGSSTEAFF. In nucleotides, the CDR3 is TGTGCCAGCAGTTTACCGGGTTCGAGCACTGAAGCTTTCTTT.

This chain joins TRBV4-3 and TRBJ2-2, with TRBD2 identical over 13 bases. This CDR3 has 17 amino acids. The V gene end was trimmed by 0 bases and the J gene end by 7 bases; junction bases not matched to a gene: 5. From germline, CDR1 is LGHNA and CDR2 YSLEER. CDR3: CASSQEALAGGFGELFF. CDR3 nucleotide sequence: TGCGCCAGCAGCCAAGAAGCACTAGCGGGGGGGTTCGGGGAGCTGTTTTTT.

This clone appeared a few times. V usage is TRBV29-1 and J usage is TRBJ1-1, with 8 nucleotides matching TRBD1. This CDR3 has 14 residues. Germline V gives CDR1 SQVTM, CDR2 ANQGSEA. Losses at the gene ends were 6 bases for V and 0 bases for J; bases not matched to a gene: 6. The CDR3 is CSVERTGMNTEAFF. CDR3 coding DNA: TGCAGCGTGGAAAGGACAGGGATGAACACTGAAGCTTTCTTT. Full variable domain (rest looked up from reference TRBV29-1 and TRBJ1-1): SAVISQKPSRDICQRGTSLTIQCQVDSQVTMMFWYRQQPGQSLTLIATANQGSEATYESGFVIDKFPISRPNLTFSTLTVSNMSPEDSSIYLCSVERTGMNTEAFFGQGTRLTVV.

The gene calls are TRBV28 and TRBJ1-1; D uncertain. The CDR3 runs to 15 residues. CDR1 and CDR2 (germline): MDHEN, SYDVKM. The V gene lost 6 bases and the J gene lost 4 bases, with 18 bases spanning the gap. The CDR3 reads CASRIDVAESTEAFF. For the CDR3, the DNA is TGTGCCAGCAGGATCGATGTTGCTGAGTCCACTGAAGCTTTCTTT.

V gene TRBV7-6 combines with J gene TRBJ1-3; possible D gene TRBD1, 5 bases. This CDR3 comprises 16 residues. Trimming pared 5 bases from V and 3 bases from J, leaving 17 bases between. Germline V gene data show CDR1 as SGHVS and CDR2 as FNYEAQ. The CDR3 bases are TGTGCCAGCAGCCCGGGGGGATGGAATTTTGGAAACACCATATATTTT. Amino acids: CASSPGGWNFGNTIYF.

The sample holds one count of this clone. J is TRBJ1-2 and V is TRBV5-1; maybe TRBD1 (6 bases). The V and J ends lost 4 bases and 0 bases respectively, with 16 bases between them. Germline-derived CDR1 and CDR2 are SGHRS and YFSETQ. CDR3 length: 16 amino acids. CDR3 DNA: TGCGCCAGCAGCCAGGGTGGACAGAATTCTAACTATGGCTACACCTTC. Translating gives CASSQGGQNSNYGYTF.

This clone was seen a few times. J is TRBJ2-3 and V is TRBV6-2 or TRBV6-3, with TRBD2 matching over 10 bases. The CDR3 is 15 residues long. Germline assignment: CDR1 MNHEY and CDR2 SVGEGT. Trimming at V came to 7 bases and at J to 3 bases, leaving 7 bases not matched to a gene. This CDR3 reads CASTPSGGGTDTQYF. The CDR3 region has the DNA TGTGCCAGCACCCCTAGCGGGGGCGGTACAGATACGCAGTATTTT.

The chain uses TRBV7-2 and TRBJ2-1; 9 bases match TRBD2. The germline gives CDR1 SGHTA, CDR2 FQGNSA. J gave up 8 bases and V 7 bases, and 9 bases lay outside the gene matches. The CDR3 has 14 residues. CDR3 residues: CASKRRGGADEQFF. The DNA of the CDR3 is TGTGCCAGCAAAAGGCGGGGGGGCGCGGATGAGCAGTTCTTC.

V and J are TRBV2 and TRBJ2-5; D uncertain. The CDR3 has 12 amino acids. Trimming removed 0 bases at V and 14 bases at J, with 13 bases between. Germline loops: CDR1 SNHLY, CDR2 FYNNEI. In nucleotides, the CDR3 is TGTGCCAGCAGTGAAGCGCGGTTGGTACTTTACTTC. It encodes CASSEARLVLYF.

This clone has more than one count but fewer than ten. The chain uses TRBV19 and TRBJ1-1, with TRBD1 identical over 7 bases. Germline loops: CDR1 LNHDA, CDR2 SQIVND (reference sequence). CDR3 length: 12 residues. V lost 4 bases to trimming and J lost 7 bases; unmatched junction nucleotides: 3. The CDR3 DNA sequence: TGTGCCAGTAGTAGGGGACAGATTGAAGCTTTCTTT. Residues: CASSRGQIEAFF.